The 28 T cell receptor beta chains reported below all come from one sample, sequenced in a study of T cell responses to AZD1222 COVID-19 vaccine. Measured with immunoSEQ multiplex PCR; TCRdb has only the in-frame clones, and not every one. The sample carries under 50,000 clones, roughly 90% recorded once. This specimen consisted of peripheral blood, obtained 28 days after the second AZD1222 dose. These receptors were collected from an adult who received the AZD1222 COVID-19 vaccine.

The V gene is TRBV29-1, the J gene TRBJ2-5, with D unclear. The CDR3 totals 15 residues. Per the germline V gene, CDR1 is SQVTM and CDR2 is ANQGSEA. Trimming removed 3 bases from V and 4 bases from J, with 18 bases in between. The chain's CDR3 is CSVEPGDLPRETQYF. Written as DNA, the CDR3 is TGCAGCGTTGAGCCTGGTGACCTCCCAAGAGAGACCCAGTACTTC.

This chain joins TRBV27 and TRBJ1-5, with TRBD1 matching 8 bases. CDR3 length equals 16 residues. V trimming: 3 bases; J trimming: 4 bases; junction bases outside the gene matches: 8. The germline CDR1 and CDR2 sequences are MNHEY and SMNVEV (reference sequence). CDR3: CASSFGQGARNQPQHF. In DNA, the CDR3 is TGTGCCAGCAGTTTCGGGCAGGGGGCGAGGAATCAGCCCCAGCATTTT.

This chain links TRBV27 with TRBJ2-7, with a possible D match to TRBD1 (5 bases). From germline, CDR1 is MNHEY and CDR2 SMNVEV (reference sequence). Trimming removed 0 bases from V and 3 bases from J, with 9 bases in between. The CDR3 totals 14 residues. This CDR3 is CASSLSPGIYEQYF. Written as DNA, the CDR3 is TGTGCCAGCAGTTTATCTCCAGGGATCTACGAGCAGTACTTC.

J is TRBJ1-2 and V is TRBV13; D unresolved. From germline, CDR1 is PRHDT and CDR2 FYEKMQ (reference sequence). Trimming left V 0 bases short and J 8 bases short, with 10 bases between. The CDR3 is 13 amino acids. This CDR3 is CASSLGEGGGYTF. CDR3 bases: TGTGCCAGCAGCTTAGGCGAGGGAGGCGGCTACACCTTC. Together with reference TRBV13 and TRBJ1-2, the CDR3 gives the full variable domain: AAGVIQSPRHLIKEKRETATLKCYPIPRHDTVYWYQQGPGQDPQFLISFYEKMQSDKGSIPDRFSAQQFSDYHSELNMSSLELGDSALYFCASSLGEGGGYTFGSGTRLTVV.

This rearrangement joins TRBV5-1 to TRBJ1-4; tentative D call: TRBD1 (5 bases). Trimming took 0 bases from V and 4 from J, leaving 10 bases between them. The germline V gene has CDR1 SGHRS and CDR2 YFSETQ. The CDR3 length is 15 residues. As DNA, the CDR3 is TGCGCCAGCAGCTTGGGGCAGGGAGATAATGAAAAACTGTTTTTT. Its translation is CASSLGQGDNEKLFF.

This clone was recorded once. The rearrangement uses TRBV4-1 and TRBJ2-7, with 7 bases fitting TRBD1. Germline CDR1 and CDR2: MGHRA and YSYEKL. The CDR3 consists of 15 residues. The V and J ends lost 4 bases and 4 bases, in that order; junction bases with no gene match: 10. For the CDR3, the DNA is TGCGCCAGCAGCCTCAGGGACAGCGAGGCGTACGAGCAGTACTTC. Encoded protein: CASSLRDSEAYEQYF.

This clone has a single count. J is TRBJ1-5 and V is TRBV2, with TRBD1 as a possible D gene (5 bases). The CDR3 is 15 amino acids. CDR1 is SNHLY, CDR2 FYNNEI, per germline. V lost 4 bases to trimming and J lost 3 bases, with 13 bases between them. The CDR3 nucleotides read TGTGCCAGCAGTGCCGGGGACCTCTTCAATCAGCCCCAGCATTTT. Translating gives CASSAGDLFNQPQHF. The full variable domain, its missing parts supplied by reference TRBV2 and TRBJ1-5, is EPEVTQTPSHQVTQMGQEVILRCVPISNHLYFYWYRQILGQKVEFLVSFYNNEISEKSEIFDDQFSVERPDGSNFTLKIRSTKLEDSAMYFCASSAGDLFNQPQHFGDGTRLSIL.

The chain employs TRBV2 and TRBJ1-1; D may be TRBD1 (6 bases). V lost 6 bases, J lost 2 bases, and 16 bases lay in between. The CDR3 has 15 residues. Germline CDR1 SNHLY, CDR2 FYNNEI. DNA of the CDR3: TGTGCCAGCAGCGCCAGGGGTTTCCGCAACACTGAAGCTTTCTTT. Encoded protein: CASSARGFRNTEAFF. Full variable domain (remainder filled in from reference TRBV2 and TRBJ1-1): EPEVTQTPSHQVTQMGQEVILRCVPISNHLYFYWYRQILGQKVEFLVSFYNNEISEKSEIFDDQFSVERPDGSNFTLKIRSTKLEDSAMYFCASSARGFRNTEAFFGQGTRLTVV.

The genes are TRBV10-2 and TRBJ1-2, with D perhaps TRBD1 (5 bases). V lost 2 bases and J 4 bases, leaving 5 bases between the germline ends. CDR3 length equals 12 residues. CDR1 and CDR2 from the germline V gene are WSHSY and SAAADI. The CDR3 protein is CASSEGGYGYTF. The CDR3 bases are TGCGCCAGCAGTGAGGGGGGCTATGGCTACACCTTC.

CDR3 amino acids: CASSLKNTGELFF. The CDR3 DNA follows: TGTGCCAGCAGTTTAAAGAACACCGGGGAGCTGTTTTTT. The chain carries TRBV27 and TRBJ2-2; no firm D call. The germline V gene has CDR1 MNHEY and CDR2 SMNVEV (reference sequence). The CDR3 consists of 13 residues. The ends were cut back, 2 bases at V and 1 base at J, with 2 bases in the middle.

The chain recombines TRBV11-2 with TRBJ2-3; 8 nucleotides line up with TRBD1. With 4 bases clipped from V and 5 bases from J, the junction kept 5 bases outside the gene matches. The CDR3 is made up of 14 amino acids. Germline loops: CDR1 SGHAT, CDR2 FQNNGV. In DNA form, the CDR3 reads TGTGCCAGCAGCTCTGGACAGGGAAGAGATACGCAGTATTTT. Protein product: CASSSGQGRDTQYF. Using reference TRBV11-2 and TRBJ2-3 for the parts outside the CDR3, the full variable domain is EAGVAQSPRYKIIEKRQSVAFWCNPISGHATLYWYQQILGQGPKLLIQFQNNGVVDDSQLPKDRFSAERLKGVDSTLKIQPAKLEDSAVYLCASSSGQGRDTQYFGPGTRLTVL.

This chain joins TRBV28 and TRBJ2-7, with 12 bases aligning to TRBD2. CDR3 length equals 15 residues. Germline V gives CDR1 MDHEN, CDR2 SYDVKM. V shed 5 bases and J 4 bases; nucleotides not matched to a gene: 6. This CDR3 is CASSDPGLAGYEQYF. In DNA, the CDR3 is TGTGCCAGCAGTGATCCCGGACTAGCGGGGTACGAGCAGTACTTC. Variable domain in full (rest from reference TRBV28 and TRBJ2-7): DVKVTQSSRYLVKRTGEKVFLECVQDMDHENMFWYRQDPGLGLRLIYFSYDVKMKEKGDIPEGYSVSREKKERFSLILESASTNQTSMYLCASSDPGLAGYEQYFGPGTRLTVT.

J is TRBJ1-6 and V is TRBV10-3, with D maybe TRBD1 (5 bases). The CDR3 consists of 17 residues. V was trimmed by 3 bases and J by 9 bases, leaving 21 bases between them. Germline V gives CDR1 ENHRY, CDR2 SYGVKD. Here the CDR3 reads CAISDGGGTGFFSPLHF. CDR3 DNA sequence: TGTGCCATCAGTGACGGTGGGGGGACCGGATTTTTTTCACCCCTCCACTTT.

Written as DNA, the CDR3 is TGCAGTGACGGACAGGGCGGGCGGTATGGCTACACCTTC. It codes for CSDGQGGRYGYTF. This chain links TRBV29-1 with TRBJ1-2; 8 nucleotides align to TRBD1. The CDR3 spans 13 residues. The V gene's germline CDR1 is SQVTM and CDR2 ANQGSEA.

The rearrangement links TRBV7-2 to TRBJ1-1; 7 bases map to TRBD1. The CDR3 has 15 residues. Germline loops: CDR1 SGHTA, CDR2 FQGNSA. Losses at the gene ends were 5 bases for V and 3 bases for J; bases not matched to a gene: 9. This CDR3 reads CASSGYRGAYTEAFF. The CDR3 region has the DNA TGTGCCAGCAGCGGTTACAGGGGTGCGTACACTGAAGCTTTCTTT.

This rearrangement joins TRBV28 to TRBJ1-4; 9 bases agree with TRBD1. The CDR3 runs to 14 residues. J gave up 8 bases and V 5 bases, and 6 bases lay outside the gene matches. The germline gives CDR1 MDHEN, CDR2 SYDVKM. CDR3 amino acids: CASSPGGTGEKLFF. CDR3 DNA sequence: TGTGCCAGCAGTCCAGGGGGGACAGGGGAAAAACTGTTTTTT.

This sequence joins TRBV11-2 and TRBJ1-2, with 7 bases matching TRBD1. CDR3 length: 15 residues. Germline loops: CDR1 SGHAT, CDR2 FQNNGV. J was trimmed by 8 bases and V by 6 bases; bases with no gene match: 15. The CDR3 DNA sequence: TGTGCCAGCAGTCCTAATCTCCGGGACAGAGAGGGCTACACCTTC. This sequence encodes CASSPNLRDREGYTF.

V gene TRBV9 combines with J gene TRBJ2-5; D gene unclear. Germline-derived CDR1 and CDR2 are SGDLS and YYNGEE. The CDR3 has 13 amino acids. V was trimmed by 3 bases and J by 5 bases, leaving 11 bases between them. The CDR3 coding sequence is TGTGCCAGCAGCGCTCTTTTTAAGGAGACCCAGTACTTC. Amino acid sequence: CASSALFKETQYF.

The CDR3 DNA is TGTGCCAGCAGCCAGCTCTCCGGGACAGGGAGGAACACCATATATTTT. Translated, it gives CASSQLSGTGRNTIYF. This sequence joins TRBV14 and TRBJ1-3; 9 positions match TRBD1. This CDR3 is 16 amino acids long. Looked up from germline, CDR1 is SGHDN and CDR2 is FVKESK. V was clipped by 3 bases and J by 7 bases; unmatched bases: 10.

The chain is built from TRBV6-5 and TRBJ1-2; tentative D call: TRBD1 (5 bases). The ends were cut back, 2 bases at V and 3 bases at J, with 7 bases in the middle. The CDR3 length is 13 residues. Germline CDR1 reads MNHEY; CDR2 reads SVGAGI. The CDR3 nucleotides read TGTGCCAGCAGTTACCAGGGCTACTATGGCTACACCTTC. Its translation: CASSYQGYYGYTF.

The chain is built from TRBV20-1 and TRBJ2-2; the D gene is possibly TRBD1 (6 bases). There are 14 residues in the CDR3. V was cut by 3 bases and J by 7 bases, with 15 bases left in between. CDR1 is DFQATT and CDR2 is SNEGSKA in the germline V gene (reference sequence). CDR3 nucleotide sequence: TGCAGTGCTAGTCGATCAGGGGTAGGCGGGGAGCTGTTTTTT. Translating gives CSASRSGVGGELFF.

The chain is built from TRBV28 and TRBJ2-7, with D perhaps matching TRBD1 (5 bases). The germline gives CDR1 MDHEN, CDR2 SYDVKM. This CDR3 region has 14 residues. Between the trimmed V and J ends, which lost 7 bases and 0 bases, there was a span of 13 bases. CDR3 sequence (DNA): TGTGCCAGCACCCAACAGGCTTACTCCTACGAGCAGTACTTC. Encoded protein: CASTQQAYSYEQYF.

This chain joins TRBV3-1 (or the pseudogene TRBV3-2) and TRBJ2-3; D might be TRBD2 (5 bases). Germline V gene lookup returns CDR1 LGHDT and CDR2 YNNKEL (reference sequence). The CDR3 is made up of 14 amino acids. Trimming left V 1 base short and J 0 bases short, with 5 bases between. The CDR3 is CASSQAGSTDTQYF. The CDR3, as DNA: TGTGCCAGCAGCCAAGCGGGGAGCACAGATACGCAGTATTTT.

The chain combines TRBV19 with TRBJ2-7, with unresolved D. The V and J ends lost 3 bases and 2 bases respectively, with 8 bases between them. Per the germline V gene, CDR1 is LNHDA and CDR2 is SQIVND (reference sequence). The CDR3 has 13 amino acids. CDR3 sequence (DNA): TGTGCCAGTAGTATCCCGGGCGCCTACGAGCAGTACTTC. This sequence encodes CASSIPGAYEQYF.

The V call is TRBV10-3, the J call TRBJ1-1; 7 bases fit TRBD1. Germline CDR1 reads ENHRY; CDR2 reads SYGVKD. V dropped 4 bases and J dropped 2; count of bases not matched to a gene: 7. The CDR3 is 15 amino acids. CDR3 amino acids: CAISATDRSNTEAFF. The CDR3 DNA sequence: TGTGCCATCAGTGCCACGGACAGGTCCAACACTGAAGCTTTCTTT.

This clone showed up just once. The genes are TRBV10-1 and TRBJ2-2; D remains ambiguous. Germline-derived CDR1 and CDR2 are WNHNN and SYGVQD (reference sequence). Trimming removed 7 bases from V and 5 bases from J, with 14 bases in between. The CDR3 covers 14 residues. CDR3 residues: CASTESLRTGELFF. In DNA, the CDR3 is TGCGCCAGCACCGAGTCCCTAAGGACCGGGGAGCTGTTTTTT.

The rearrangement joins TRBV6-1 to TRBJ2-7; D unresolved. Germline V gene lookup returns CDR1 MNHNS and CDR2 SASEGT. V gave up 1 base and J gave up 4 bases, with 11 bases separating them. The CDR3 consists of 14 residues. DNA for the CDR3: TGTGCCAGCAGTGAAGAGCCCCAAAGGTACGAGCAGTACTTC. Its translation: CASSEEPQRYEQYF.

CDR3 sequence: CAIGPSVDYEQYF. The CDR3 coding sequence is TGTGCCATCGGGCCAAGCGTTGACTACGAGCAGTACTTC. The V and J genes are TRBV6-5 and TRBJ2-7; D is unresolved. The germline gives CDR1 MNHEY, CDR2 SVGAGI. The CDR3 is 13 residues long. Trimming shortened V by 10 bases and J by 3 bases, and 16 bases separated the two germline ends.